Each of the 5 T cell receptor beta chains below was sequenced from the same sample in a study of cytomegalovirus exposure and HLA in healthy donors. 13 Jbeta primers and 60 Vbeta primers were used for the PCR. Method: immunoSEQ multiplex PCR; TCRdb's copy keeps in-frame clones and lacks some. The sample lists about 170,000 clones, approximately 70% occurring once. The specimen sequenced was PBMCs. These receptors were taken from a woman younger than 30 in good health and CMV-seropositive.

This clone was seen just once. This chain uses TRBV29-1 with TRBJ1-1; 8 positions match TRBD1. V trimming: 8 bases; J trimming: 2 bases; junction bases outside the gene matches: 4. Germline values: CDR1 SQVTM, CDR2 ANQGSEA. The CDR3 is made up of 12 amino acids. Written as DNA, the CDR3 is TGCAGCTCCGGACAGGGCAACACTGAAGCTTTCTTT. It encodes CSSGQGNTEAFF.

The CDR3 is CASSLGQGVGTGELFF. The CDR3 region has the DNA TGTGCCAGCAGTTTGGGACAGGGGGTGGGCACCGGGGAGCTGTTTTTT. The chain employs TRBV6-5 and TRBJ2-2; 11 bases are a match to TRBD1. Per germline, CDR1 MNHEY and CDR2 SVGAGI. Trimming at V came to 4 bases and at J to 4 bases, leaving 5 bases not matched to a gene. This CDR3 contains 16 residues.

The chain combines TRBV18 with TRBJ2-2; TRBD2 matches 7 bases. V lost 1 base, J lost 0 bases, and 2 bases stayed unmatched. The CDR3 extends over 16 amino acids. Germline V gives CDR1 KGHSH, CDR2 LQKENI. DNA of the CDR3: TGTGCCAGCTCACCACGGGGAGGGGCGAACACCGGGGAGCTGTTTTTT. This translates into CASSPRGGANTGELFF.

The chain joins TRBV7-9 to TRBJ2-3, with 8 bases matching TRBD1. The J segment lost 3 bases and the V segment lost 4 bases, leaving 3 bases of the junction unmatched. The CDR3 covers 14 residues. Germline lookup yields CDR1 SEHNR and CDR2 FQNEAQ (reference sequence). The CDR3: CASSSWTGTDTQYF. The CDR3 nucleotides read TGTGCCAGCAGCTCTTGGACAGGGACAGATACGCAGTATTTT.

This clone was seen a handful of times. The chain recombines TRBV19 with TRBJ2-1; 9 nucleotides match TRBD2. J gave up 3 bases and V 7 bases, and 10 bases lay outside the gene matches. This CDR3 region has 16 residues. CDR1 and CDR2 from the germline V gene are LNHDA and SQIVND (reference sequence). The CDR3 DNA is TGTGCCAGTACCCCAGTAGGCGGGGGGGACTACAATGAGCAGTTCTTC. The encoded protein is CASTPVGGGDYNEQFF.